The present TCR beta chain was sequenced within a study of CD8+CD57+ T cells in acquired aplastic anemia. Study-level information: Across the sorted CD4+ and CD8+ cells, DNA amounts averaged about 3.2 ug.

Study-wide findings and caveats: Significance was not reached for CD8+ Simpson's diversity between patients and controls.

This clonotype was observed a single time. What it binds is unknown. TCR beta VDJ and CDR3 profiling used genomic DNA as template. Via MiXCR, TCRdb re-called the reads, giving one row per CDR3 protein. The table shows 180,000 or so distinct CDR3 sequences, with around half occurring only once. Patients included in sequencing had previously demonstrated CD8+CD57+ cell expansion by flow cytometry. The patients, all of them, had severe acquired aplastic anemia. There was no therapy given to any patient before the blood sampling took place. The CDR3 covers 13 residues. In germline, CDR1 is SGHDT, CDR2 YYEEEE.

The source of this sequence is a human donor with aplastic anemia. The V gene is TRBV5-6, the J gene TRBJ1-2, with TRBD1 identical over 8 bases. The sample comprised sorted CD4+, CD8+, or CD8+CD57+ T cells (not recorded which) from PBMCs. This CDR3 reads CARGGGQDYGYTF. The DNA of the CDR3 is TGTGCTAGAGGGGGGGGACAGGACTATGGCTACACCTTC.